The rows below give T cell receptor beta chains drawn from one sample of a study of blood T cell repertoires in COVID-19. Repertoires were generated with immunoSEQ multiplex PCR, while TCRdb's copy carries only in-frame clones and drops some. The sample includes more than 350,000 clones, 80% to 90% of them seen just once. Sequencing was performed on PBMCs or T cells enriched from blood (not recorded which). The receptors stem from a woman in her forties or fifties who had recovered from COVID-19. The CDR3 runs from the conserved cysteine through the conserved F or W. D genes are given only for firm matches. The size entry is marked missing in some rows and otherwise reads once, few, many or a size class.

TGTGCCAGCAGTGACAGGTCCGGAAACACCATATATTTT	CASSDRSGNTIYF	-	13	TRBV2	-	TRBJ1-3
TGTGCCAGTAGTTATAACCTAGCGGGGCAAGAGACCCAGTACTTC	CASSYNLAGQETQYF	-	15	TRBV19	TRBD2	TRBJ2-5
TGTGCCAGCAGCTCTCCGCCAACTGCTACGAAGCAGTACTTC	CASSSPPTATKQYF	once	14	TRBV28	-	TRBJ2-7
TGTGCCAGCAGCTTAAGCGGGGGGGCCCGGGAGCTGTTTTTT	CASSLSGGARELFF	-	14	TRBV11-1	TRBD2	TRBJ2-2
TGTGCCAGCTCACCGCCCTTTTTAGGGAGTATGAACACTGAAGCTTTCTTT	CASSPPFLGSMNTEAFF	once	17	TRBV18	-	TRBJ1-1
TGCGCCAGCAGTGAGCCCCGGACAGGGGCGAGTCGAATTGAAAAACTGTTTTTT	CASSEPRTGASRIEKLFF	-	18	TRBV10-2	TRBD1	TRBJ1-4
TGCGCCAGCAGCTTGGCGAGGGACAGGGCTAGTTCACCCCTCCACTTT	CASSLARDRASSPLHF	-	16	TRBV5-1	TRBD1	TRBJ1-6
TGTGCCAGTAGTACCAGGGGGAGGACCCACTATGGCTACACCTTC	CASSTRGRTHYGYTF	-	15	TRBV19	TRBD1	TRBJ1-2
TGTGCCAGCAGTTTGGGCACTCTTACAGGAAACACCATATATTTT	CASSLGTLTGNTIYF	-	15	TRBV28	-	TRBJ1-3
TGTGCCAGCTCACCAGTGGAGGGAGCGATGAACACTGAAGCTTTCTTT	CASSPVEGAMNTEAFF	-	16	TRBV18	-	TRBJ1-1
TGTGCCAGCAGCGTAGGACAGGGACCCTACAATGAGCAGTTCTTC	CASSVGQGPYNEQFF	-	15	TRBV9	TRBD1	TRBJ2-1
TGTGCCAGCAGCTTATTAACAGGGGGCACTGAAGCTTTCTTT	CASSLLTGGTEAFF	-	14	TRBV14	TRBD1	TRBJ1-1
TGTGCCAGCAGTTATTCCGAGATCTATGGCTACACCTTC	CASSYSEIYGYTF	-	13	TRBV6-2/TRBV6-3	-	TRBJ1-2
TGTGCCTGGACAAAGGACAGGGCGAACTATGGCTACACCTTC	CAWTKDRANYGYTF	-	14	TRBV30	TRBD1	TRBJ1-2